The 19 T cell receptor beta chains listed next were all sequenced from one sample in a study of OX40 agonist ivuxolimab in advanced cancers. TCRdb's copy holds only in-frame clones and misses some; the assay was immunoSEQ multiplex PCR. This sample has over 75,000 clones, with about 90% found just once. The input for sequencing was CD4+ or CD8+ T cells sorted from blood, taken in a trial of the OX40 agonist ivuxolimab. The receptors come from an adult with an advanced solid tumor such as melanoma, head and neck, liver or kidney cancer.

This chain's CDR3 is CASSGEGLAGEYLGTQYF. CDR3 nucleotides: TGTGCCAGCAGTGGCGAGGGACTAGCGGGAGAGTATTTAGGTACGCAGTATTTT. The chain combines TRBV2 with TRBJ2-3, with 14 bases that match TRBD2. Germline CDR1 SNHLY, CDR2 FYNNEI. This CDR3 has 18 residues. Trimming cost V 4 bases and J 8 bases; bases outside gene matches: 14.

This clone was observed a few times. The rearrangement links TRBV27 to TRBJ2-7; TRBD2 might be the D (6 bases). CDR1 MNHEY and CDR2 SMNVEV come from the germline V gene (reference sequence). Trimming left V 6 bases short and J 1 base short, with 7 bases between. The CDR3 runs 12 residues. The CDR3 DNA sequence: TGTGCCAGCAGAGGACTATCCTACGAGCAGTACTTC. Translating gives CASRGLSYEQYF.

The chain uses TRBV2 and TRBJ2-7; D gene ambiguous. The CDR3 has 13 residues. CDR1 is SNHLY, CDR2 FYNNEI, per germline. V shed 2 bases and J shed 7 bases, with 12 bases lying between them. CDR3 amino acids: CASSERAASEQYF. DNA of the CDR3: TGTGCCAGCAGTGAAAGAGCCGCCTCGGAGCAGTACTTC.

This clone has just a few counts. V is TRBV9 and J is TRBJ1-3; 11 bases line up with TRBD1. V shed 4 bases and J 8 bases; nucleotides not matched to a gene: 8. CDR3 length: 15 residues. Per the germline V gene, CDR1 is SGDLS and CDR2 is YYNGEE. The CDR3 region is CASSPWTGGLDTIYF. In DNA form, the CDR3 reads TGTGCCAGCAGCCCCTGGACAGGGGGCTTGGACACCATATATTTT.

This chain links TRBV4-2 with TRBJ2-1, with TRBD2 matching over 8 bases. This CDR3 comprises 16 residues. The germline gives CDR1 LGHNA, CDR2 YNFKEQ. The V gene end was trimmed by 0 bases and the J gene end by 4 bases; junction bases not matched to a gene: 5. The CDR3 DNA sequence: TGTGCCAGCAGCCAAGAGGGGGTAGCGGGGTACAATGAGCAGTTCTTC. It encodes CASSQEGVAGYNEQFF.

The chain links TRBV19 to TRBJ1-5, with D maybe TRBD1 (5 bases). Trimming shortened V by 6 bases and J by 0 bases, and 12 bases separated the two germline ends. The CDR3 spans 15 residues. In germline, CDR1 is LNHDA, CDR2 SQIVND (reference sequence). CDR3 protein: CASRGRVSSNQPQHF. CDR3 sequence (DNA): TGTGCCAGTAGGGGCAGGGTGTCTAGCAATCAGCCCCAGCATTTT. Supplemented by reference TRBV19 and TRBJ1-5, the full variable domain reads DGGITQSPKYLFRKEGQNVTLSCEQNLNHDAMYWYRQDPGQGLRLIYYSQIVNDFQKGDIAEGYSVSREKKESFPLTVTSAQKNPTAFYLCASRGRVSSNQPQHFGDGTRLSIL.

This clone has a single count. CDR3: CASSFGGITYEQYF. The CDR3 nucleotides read TGTGCCAGCAGTTTCGGGGGAATTACCTACGAGCAGTACTTC. This chain links TRBV27 with TRBJ2-5; D possibly corresponds to TRBD2 (6 bases). The DNA end is more similar to TRBJ2-7, so the J call may be wrong. Germline V gives CDR1 MNHEY, CDR2 SMNVEV (reference sequence). The CDR3 runs to 14 residues.

The chain carries TRBV19 and TRBJ1-2; D gene ambiguous. CDR1 is LNHDA, CDR2 SQIVND, per germline (reference sequence). Trimming pared 6 bases from V and 4 bases from J, leaving 12 bases between. This CDR3 has 13 amino acids. The CDR3 sequence is CASRPDGTYGYTF. The CDR3 DNA follows: TGTGCCAGTAGACCGGACGGCACCTATGGCTACACCTTC.

This clone showed up many times. V gene TRBV28 combines with J gene TRBJ1-2; D not resolved. The length of the CDR3 is 12 residues. The V end lost 8 bases, the J end lost 5 bases, and 12 bases lay between the germline ends. Germline CDR1 reads MDHEN; CDR2 reads SYDVKM. CDR3 DNA sequence: TGTGCCAGCGGTGGTCGCAGTTATGGCTACACCTTC. It translates to CASGGRSYGYTF.

J is TRBJ1-6 and V is TRBV27; D remains ambiguous. V lost 5 bases and J lost 11, with 13 bases in between. CDR3 length equals 13 residues. Germline lookup yields CDR1 MNHEY and CDR2 SMNVEV (reference sequence). The CDR3 DNA reads TGTGCCAGCAGTACCTACGATAAGGCACCCCTCCACTTT. It codes for CASSTYDKAPLHF.

This chain connects TRBV18 to TRBJ2-6; unclear D gene. The germline CDR1 and CDR2 sequences are KGHSH and LQKENI. The germline V and J ends were trimmed by 3 bases and 0 bases, with 15 bases remaining between them. The CDR3 loop spans 18 amino acids. In DNA form, the CDR3 reads TGTGCCAGCTCACCGAAGGCGGTACCTAGCTCTGGGGCCAACGTCCTGACTTTC. As protein: CASSPKAVPSSGANVLTF.

Written as DNA, the CDR3 is TGTGCCAGCAGCTCTCGGACTAGCGGGAGTGATGAGCAGTTCTTC. This sequence encodes CASSSRTSGSDEQFF. The chain has TRBV7-2 and TRBJ2-1; 13 bases align to TRBD2. The J segment lost 8 bases and the V segment lost 4 bases, leaving 5 bases of the junction unmatched. This CDR3 is 15 amino acids long. Germline loops: CDR1 SGHTA, CDR2 FQGNSA.

This clone was seen only a few times. V and J are TRBV29-1 and TRBJ1-5, with a possible D match to TRBD1 (5 bases). CDR1 is SQVTM and CDR2 is ANQGSEA in the germline V gene. V was pared by 0 bases and J by 4 bases, with 13 bases between. CDR3 length: 15 amino acids. The CDR3 DNA follows: TGCAGCGTTGAAGATTGCCGACAGCCGAATCAGCCCCAGCATTTT. It translates to CSVEDCRQPNQPQHF.

The rearrangement joins TRBV28 to TRBJ2-1, with 9 positions matching TRBD2. The CDR3 spans 17 residues. With V trimmed by 4 bases and J by 5 bases, 12 bases remained unmatched. Germline V gene sequence: CDR1 MDHEN, CDR2 SYDVKM. CDR3: CASSYPSGAVDDNEQFF. In DNA, the CDR3 is TGTGCCAGCAGTTATCCTAGCGGGGCTGTTGACGACAATGAGCAGTTCTTC.

This clone was seen just once. The gene calls are TRBV7-2 and TRBJ2-1; 7 bases match TRBD1. This CDR3 is built from 14 residues. Germline CDR1 reads SGHTA; CDR2 reads FQGNSA. Trimming removed 5 bases from V and 2 bases from J; junction bases left unmatched: 3. CDR3: CASSTTGTYNEQFF. The CDR3 DNA follows: TGTGCCAGCAGCACGACAGGGACCTACAATGAGCAGTTCTTC.

This clone was counted only a few times. The chain employs TRBV27 and TRBJ1-2; D is unclear. The CDR3 consists of 14 residues. V shed 5 bases and J shed 6 bases, with 16 bases lying between them. From germline, CDR1 is MNHEY and CDR2 SMNVEV (reference sequence). The CDR3 here is CASSHAGVMNGYTF. The CDR3 DNA is TGTGCCAGCAGTCACGCCGGGGTCATGAATGGCTACACCTTC.

The chain carries TRBV28 and TRBJ1-1, with TRBD1 as a possible D gene (5 bases). This CDR3 is 13 amino acids long. The V and J ends lost 6 bases and 3 bases respectively, with 11 bases between them. Germline CDR1 MDHEN, CDR2 SYDVKM. CDR3 sequence (DNA): TGTGCCAGCAGAAGGGGTTATGACACTGAAGCTTTCTTT. Translation: CASRRGYDTEAFF.

The rearrangement joins TRBV11-3 to TRBJ1-3; TRBD1 might be the D (5 bases). Germline assignment: CDR1 SGHNT and CDR2 YENEEA. Trimming took off 3 bases at V and 3 bases at J, with 15 bases between the two ends. CDR3 size: 16 residues. The CDR3 coding sequence is TGTGCCAGCAGCTTGAACCTCGGGGCGCTTGGAAACACCATATATTTT. This encodes CASSLNLGALGNTIYF. The full variable domain, completed using reference TRBV11-3 and TRBJ1-3, is EAGVVQSPRYKIIEKKQPVAFWCNPISGHNTLYWYLQNLGQGPELLIRYENEEAVDDSQLPKDRFSAERLKGVDSTLKIQPAELGDSAVYLCASSLNLGALGNTIYFGEGSWLTVV.

The chain recombines TRBV27 with TRBJ2-7; 12 nucleotides line up with TRBD2. The germline gives CDR1 MNHEY, CDR2 SMNVEV (reference sequence). The CDR3 runs to 17 residues. J gave up 0 bases and V 6 bases, and 9 bases lay outside the gene matches. This chain's CDR3 is CASRGGLAGLFSYEQYF. The CDR3 DNA follows: TGTGCCAGCAGGGGGGGACTAGCGGGTCTTTTCTCCTACGAGCAGTACTTC.